Described below is a single T cell receptor beta chain sequence and its context. The CDR3 length is 13 residues. Germline CDR1 SGHRS, CDR2 YFSETQ. The V end was cut by 2 bases, the J end by 5 bases, with 10 bases between. The sample comes from a study of blood T cell repertoires in COVID-19. Data came from immunoSEQ multiplex PCR; TCRdb stores just in-frame clones and leaves some out. Of approximately 100,000 clones listed, roughly 90% were seen once; the top ten hold roughly 0.88%. This clonotype was sampled from a man between 60 and 70 years old with acute or convalescent COVID-19. The sequencing sample was made of peripheral blood. The chain couples TRBV5-1 to TRBJ1-1; D is possibly TRBD1 (6 bases). The CDR3 sequence is CASSLQGGTEAFF. The CDR3 DNA follows: TGCGCCAGCAGCTTACAGGGTGGTACTGAAGCTTTCTTT.